This TCR beta chain is drawn from a study of T cell repertoires in cytomegalovirus infection. Turning to the study itself: Indications came from public TCR beta signatures; they pointed to CMV infection and to a matching HLA type.

Study outcomes and limitations: Of the TCR beta families, the public ones yielded a cumulative frequency that identified carriers of CMV plus the relevant HLA. The response measured ex vivo was dominated by TCR beta clonotypes (HLA-C-restricted and CMV-specific).

TCRdb re-analysed the reads in MiXCR, keeping a single row per CDR3 protein. The sample consists of roughly 300,000 distinct CDR3 sequences, roughly 9.5% of them appearing once. This clonotype was detected ten times or more. Its antigen is currently unknown. Germline V lookup: CDR1 SGHTA, CDR2 FQGNSA. This CDR3 is built from 17 residues. Trimming removed 1 base from V and 0 bases from J, with 14 bases in between. The clonotype was recovered from a human donor in good health (CMV status not recorded). Some clones in this sample may be carry-over from other donors' samples. Sequenced: PBMCs. The chain employs TRBV7-2 and TRBJ2-3; unclear D gene. CDR3 residues: CASSLVGVQSSTDTQYF. CDR3 sequence (DNA): TGTGCCAGCAGCTTAGTGGGTGTGCAGTCTAGCACAGATACGCAGTATTTT.